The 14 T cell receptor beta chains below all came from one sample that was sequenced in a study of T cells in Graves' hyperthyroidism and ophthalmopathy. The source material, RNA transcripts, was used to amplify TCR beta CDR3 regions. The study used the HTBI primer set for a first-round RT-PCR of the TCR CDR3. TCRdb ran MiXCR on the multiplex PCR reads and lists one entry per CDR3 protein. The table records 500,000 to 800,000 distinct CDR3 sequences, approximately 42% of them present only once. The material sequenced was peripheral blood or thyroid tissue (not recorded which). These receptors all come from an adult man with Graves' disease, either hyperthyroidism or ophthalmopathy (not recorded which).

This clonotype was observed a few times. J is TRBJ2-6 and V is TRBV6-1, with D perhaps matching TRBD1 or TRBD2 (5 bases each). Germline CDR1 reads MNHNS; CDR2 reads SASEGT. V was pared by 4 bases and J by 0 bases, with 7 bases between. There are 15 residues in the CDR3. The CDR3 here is CASSGGSSGANVLTF. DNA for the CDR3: TGTGCCAGCAGTGGGGGGAGCTCTGGGGCCAACGTCCTGACTTTC.

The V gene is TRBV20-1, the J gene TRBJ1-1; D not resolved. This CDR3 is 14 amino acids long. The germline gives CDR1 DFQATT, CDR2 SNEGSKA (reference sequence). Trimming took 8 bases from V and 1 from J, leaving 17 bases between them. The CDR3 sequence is CSSRGRYWNTEAFF. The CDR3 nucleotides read TGCAGTTCCCGAGGCAGGTATTGGAACACTGAAGCTTTCTTT.

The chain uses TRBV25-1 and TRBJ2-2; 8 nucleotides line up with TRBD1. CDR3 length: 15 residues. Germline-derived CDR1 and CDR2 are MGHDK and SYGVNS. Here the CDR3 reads CARARDRSATGELFF. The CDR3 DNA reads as TGTGCTAGAGCCCGGGACAGGTCGGCCACCGGGGAGCTGTTTTTT.

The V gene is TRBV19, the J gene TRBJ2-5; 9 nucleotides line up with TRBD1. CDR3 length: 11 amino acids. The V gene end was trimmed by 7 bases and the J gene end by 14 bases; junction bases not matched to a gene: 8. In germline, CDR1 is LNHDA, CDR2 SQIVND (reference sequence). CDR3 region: CASISQGAVYF. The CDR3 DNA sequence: TGTGCCAGTATCTCACAGGGGGCGGTTTACTTC.

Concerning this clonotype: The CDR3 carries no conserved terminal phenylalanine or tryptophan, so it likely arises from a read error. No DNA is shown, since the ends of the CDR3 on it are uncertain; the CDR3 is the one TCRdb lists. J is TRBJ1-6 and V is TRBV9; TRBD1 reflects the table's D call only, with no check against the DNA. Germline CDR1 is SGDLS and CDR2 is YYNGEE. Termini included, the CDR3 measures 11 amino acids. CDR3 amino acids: CASSVGAVPSS.

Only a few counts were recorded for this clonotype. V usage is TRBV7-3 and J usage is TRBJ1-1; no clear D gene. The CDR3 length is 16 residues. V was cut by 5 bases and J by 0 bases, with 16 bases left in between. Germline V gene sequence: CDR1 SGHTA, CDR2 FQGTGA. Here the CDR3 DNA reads TGTGCCAGCAGCCAAGGGAGCCCGTACTTGAACACTGAAGCTTTCTTT. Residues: CASSQGSPYLNTEAFF.

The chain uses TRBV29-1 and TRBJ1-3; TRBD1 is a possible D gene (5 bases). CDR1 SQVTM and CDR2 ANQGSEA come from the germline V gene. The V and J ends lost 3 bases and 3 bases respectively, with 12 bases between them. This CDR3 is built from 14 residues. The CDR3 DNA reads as TGCAGCGTTGATGGCGGGGGGTTTGGAAACACCATATATTTT. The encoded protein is CSVDGGGFGNTIYF.

This CDR3 is CASSYRQQSRTYNSPLHF. The CDR3 region has the DNA TGTGCCAGCAGTTACCGCCAACAGAGCCGAACTTATAATTCACCCCTCCACTTT. The chain has TRBV7-8 and TRBJ1-6; D is uncertain. The V gene lost 6 bases and the J gene lost 4 bases, with 22 bases spanning the gap. The CDR3 sequence is 18 residues long. Germline V lookup: CDR1 SGHVS, CDR2 FQNEAQ.

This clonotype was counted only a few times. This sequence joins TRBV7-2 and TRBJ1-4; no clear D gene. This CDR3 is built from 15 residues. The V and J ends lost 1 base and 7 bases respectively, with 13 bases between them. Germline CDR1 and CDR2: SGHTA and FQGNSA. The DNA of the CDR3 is TGTGCCAGCAGCTTAGAGCCCGCAAAAGGTGAAAAACTGTTTTTT. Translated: CASSLEPAKGEKLFF.

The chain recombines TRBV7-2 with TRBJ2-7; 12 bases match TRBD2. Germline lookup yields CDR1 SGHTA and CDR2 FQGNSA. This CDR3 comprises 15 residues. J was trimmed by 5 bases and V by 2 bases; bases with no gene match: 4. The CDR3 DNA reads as TGTGCCAGCAGCTTATCGACTAGCGGGGGTCACGAGCAGTACTTC. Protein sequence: CASSLSTSGGHEQYF.

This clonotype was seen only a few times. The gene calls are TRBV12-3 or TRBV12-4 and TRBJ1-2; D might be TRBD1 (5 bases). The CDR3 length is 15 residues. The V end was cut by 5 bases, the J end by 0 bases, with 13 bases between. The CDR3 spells CASSNIRVPNYGYTF. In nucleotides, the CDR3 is TGTGCCAGCAGTAATATCAGGGTGCCTAACTATGGCTACACCTTC.

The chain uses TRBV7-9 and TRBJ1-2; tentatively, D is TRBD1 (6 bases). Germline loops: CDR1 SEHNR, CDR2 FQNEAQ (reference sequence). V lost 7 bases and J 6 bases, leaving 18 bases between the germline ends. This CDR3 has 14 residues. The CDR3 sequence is CASIRAGGADGYTF. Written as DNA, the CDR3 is TGTGCCAGCATCAGAGCGGGGGGCGCGGATGGCTACACCTTC.

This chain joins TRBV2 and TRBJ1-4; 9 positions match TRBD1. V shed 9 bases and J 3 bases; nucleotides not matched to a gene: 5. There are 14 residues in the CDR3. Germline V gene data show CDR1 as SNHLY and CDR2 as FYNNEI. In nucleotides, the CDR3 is TGTGCCAGAGCGGACAGGGGAGCTAATGAAAAACTGTTTTTT. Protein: CARADRGANEKLFF.

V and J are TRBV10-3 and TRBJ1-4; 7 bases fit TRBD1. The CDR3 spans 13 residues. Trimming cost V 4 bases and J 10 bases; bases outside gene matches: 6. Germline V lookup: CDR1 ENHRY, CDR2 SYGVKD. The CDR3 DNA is TGTGCCATCAGTGCGGGGTCAGGGGGAAAACTGTTTTTT. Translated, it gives CAISAGSGGKLFF.